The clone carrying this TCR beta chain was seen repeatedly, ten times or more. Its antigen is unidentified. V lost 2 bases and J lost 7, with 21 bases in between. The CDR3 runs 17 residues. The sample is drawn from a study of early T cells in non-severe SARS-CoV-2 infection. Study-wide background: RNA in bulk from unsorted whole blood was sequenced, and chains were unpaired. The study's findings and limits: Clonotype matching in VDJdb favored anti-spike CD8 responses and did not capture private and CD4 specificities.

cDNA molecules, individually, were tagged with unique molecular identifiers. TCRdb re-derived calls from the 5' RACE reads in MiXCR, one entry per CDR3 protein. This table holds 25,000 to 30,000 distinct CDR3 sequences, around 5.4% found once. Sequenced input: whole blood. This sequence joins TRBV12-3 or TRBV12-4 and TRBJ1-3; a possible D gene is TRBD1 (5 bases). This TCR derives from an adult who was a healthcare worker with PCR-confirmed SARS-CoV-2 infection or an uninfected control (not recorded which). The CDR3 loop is CASSLPPLGTVSNTIYF. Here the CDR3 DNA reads TGTGCCAGCAGTTTACCTCCTCTAGGGACGGTGAGCAACACCATATATTTT.